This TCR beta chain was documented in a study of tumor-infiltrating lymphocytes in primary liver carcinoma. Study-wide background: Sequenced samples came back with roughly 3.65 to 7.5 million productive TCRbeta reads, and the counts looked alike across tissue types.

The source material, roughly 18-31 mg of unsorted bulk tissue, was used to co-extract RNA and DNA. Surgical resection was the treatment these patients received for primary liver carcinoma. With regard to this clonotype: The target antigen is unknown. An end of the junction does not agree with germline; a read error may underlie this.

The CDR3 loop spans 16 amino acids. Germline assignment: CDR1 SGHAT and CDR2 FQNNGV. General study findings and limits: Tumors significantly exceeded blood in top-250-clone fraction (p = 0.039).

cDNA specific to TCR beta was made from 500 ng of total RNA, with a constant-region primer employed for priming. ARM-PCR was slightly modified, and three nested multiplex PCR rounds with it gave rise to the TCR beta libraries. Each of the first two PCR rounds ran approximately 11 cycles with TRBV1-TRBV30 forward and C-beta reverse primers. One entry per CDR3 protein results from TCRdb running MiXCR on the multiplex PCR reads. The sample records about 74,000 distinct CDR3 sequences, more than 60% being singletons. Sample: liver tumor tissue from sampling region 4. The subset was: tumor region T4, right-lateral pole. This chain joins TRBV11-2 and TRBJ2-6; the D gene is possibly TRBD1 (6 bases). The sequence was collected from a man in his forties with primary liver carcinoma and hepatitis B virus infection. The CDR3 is CASSLGQLSGANVLTF. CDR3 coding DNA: TGTGCGAGCAGCTTAGGACAGTTGTCTGGGGCCAACGTCCTGACTTTC.